This T cell receptor (beta chain) was recovered during a study of control samples from healthy donors and cancer patients. Assay used: immunoSEQ multiplex PCR; TCRdb lists only in-frame clones, some missing. Here the sample spans more than 95,000 clones, more than 70% being singletons. CDR1 MNHNY and CDR2 SVGAGI come from the germline V gene (reference sequence). The CDR3 runs to 19 residues. Losses at the gene ends were 5 bases for V and 4 bases for J; bases not matched to a gene: 16. The chain carries TRBV6-6 and TRBJ2-6; TRBD1 matches at 8 bases. This TCR came from a man aged 55 to 70 in good health. The sample taken for sequencing was blood. CDR3 bases: TGTGCCAGCAGTCTACAAGGACAGGGACGCTCCTCCGGGGCCAACGTCCTGACTTTC. It encodes CASSLQGQGRSSGANVLTF.